Listed here are 29 T cell receptor beta chains from one sample, sequenced in a study of blood T cell repertoires in COVID-19. Clones were sequenced by immunoSEQ multiplex PCR, and TCRdb holds only the in-frame ones, with some missing. This table has a few hundred thousand clones, roughly 85% appearing once. Source material: peripheral blood. The source is a young woman with acute or convalescent COVID-19.

V gene TRBV6-5 combines with J gene TRBJ1-6; 7 bases are shared with TRBD1. This CDR3 has 14 amino acids. Germline-derived CDR1 and CDR2 are MNHEY and SVGAGI. V dropped 6 bases and J dropped 9; count of bases not matched to a gene: 8. The CDR3 is CASSLGQESSPLHF. The CDR3 bases are TGTGCCAGCAGCCTAGGACAGGAGTCTTCACCCCTCCACTTT.

The rearrangement joins TRBV11-2 to TRBJ1-1; the D gene is possibly TRBD1 (6 bases). The CDR3 has 17 amino acids. Trimming cost V 3 bases and J 0 bases, with 17 bases left between them. Germline V CDR1 and CDR2: SGHAT, FQNNGV. For the CDR3, the DNA is TGTGCCAGCAGCTTCGGGAGGGGAGGGGACATGAACACTGAAGCTTTCTTT. Translated: CASSFGRGGDMNTEAFF.

V and J are TRBV5-5 and TRBJ1-2; D unresolved. This CDR3 has 15 amino acids. Trimming left V 3 bases short and J 0 bases short, with 12 bases between. Germline V gene sequence: CDR1 SGHKS, CDR2 YYEKEE (reference sequence). CDR3 nucleotides: TGTGCCAGCAGCTCAAGGGAGACCACTAACTATGGCTACACCTTC. Translating gives CASSSRETTNYGYTF.

The rearrangement joins TRBV12-3 or TRBV12-4 to TRBJ2-7; tentative D call: TRBD1 (5 bases). Trimming stripped 7 bases from V and 3 bases from J, with 13 bases between. There are 13 residues in the CDR3. The CDR3, as DNA: TGTGCCAGCACTAACTCCCAGGGCTACGAGCAGTACTTC. Translating gives CASTNSQGYEQYF.

This chain uses TRBV30 with TRBJ1-4; unclear D gene. This CDR3 region has 14 residues. The germline V gene has CDR1 GTSNPN and CDR2 SVGIG (reference sequence). V was shortened by 6 bases and J by 7 bases, with 18 bases between the two germline ends. CDR3 amino acids: CACPGLLRGEKLFF. The CDR3 DNA reads TGTGCCTGCCCCGGTCTTTTAAGAGGTGAAAAACTGTTTTTT.

This chain joins TRBV29-1 and TRBJ1-2; no firm D call. Per germline, CDR1 SQVTM and CDR2 ANQGSEA. This CDR3 is 13 amino acids long. The V end was cut by 0 bases, the J end by 2 bases, with 7 bases between. Here the CDR3 reads CSVEETPNYGYTF. As DNA, the CDR3 is TGCAGCGTTGAAGAAACACCAAACTATGGCTACACCTTC.

This clone was recorded once. The V call is TRBV9, the J call TRBJ2-1; TRBD2 is a possible D gene (6 bases). Trimming stripped 0 bases from V and 7 bases from J, with 14 bases between. CDR1 and CDR2 (germline): SGDLS, YYNGEE. This CDR3 has 15 amino acids. The CDR3 nucleotides read TGTGCCAGCAGCGTAGTCGGCGGGGCGGAGAATGAGCAGTTCTTC. Protein product: CASSVVGGAENEQFF. The full variable domain, completed using reference TRBV9 and TRBJ2-1, is DSGVTQTPKHLITATGQRVTLRCSPRSGDLSVYWYQQSLDQGLQFLIQYYNGEERAKGNILERFSAQQFPDLHSELNLSSLELGDSALYFCASSVVGGAENEQFFGPGTRLTVL.

The chain uses TRBV10-1 and TRBJ2-2, with 8 bases identical to TRBD1. The CDR3 extends over 12 amino acids. Germline CDR1 is WNHNN and CDR2 is SYGVQD (reference sequence). J gave up 6 bases and V 9 bases, and 3 bases lay outside the gene matches. The DNA of the CDR3 is TGCGCCAGTCAGGGGGCGGCCGGGGAGCTGTTTTTT. Translation gives CASQGAAGELFF.

This clone has more than one count but fewer than ten. The chain joins TRBV10-3 to TRBJ2-3; D may be TRBD2 (6 bases). The germline V gene encodes CDR1 ENHRY and CDR2 SYGVKD. V shed 6 bases and J shed 0 bases, with 13 bases lying between them. CDR3 size: 15 residues. CDR3 nucleotide sequence: TGTGCCATCAGGAGCCCGGGAGACAGCACAGATACGCAGTATTTT. It codes for CAIRSPGDSTDTQYF.

This chain uses TRBV5-8 with TRBJ2-1, with TRBD2 matching 14 bases. Germline assignment: CDR1 SGHTS and CDR2 YDEGEE. The CDR3 extends over 16 amino acids. V shed 3 bases, J shed 6 bases, and the junction held 5 bases outside the gene matches. CDR3 coding DNA: TGTGCCAGCAGCTCGGGACTAGCGGGAGAACTCAATGAGCAGTTCTTC. It is translated as CASSSGLAGELNEQFF.

This rearrangement joins TRBV2 to TRBJ1-3; D not resolved. Deletions cut 2 bases from V and 7 bases from J, with 21 bases between. Germline lookup yields CDR1 SNHLY and CDR2 FYNNEI. This CDR3 is built from 17 residues. The chain's CDR3 is CASSERSPNSFGNTIYF. In DNA form, the CDR3 reads TGTGCCAGCAGTGAACGGTCCCCCAACTCTTTCGGTAACACCATATATTTT.

The chain links TRBV19 to TRBJ2-1; 12 bases align to TRBD2. Germline V CDR1 and CDR2: LNHDA, SQIVND (reference sequence). The CDR3 spans 20 residues. V was clipped by 2 bases and J by 4 bases; unmatched bases: 15. CDR3 nucleotides: TGTGCCAGTAGTATAAGGTGGAGGGGGCGACTAGCGGGAGTGTACAATGAGCAGTTCTTC. Translating gives CASSIRWRGRLAGVYNEQFF.

This chain joins TRBV20-1 and TRBJ2-7, with D uncertain. The CDR3 length is 11 residues. Germline V gives CDR1 DFQATT, CDR2 SNEGSKA (reference sequence). The germline V and J ends were trimmed by 6 bases and 0 bases, with 6 bases remaining between them. CDR3 sequence: CSATSSYEQYF. DNA for the CDR3: TGCAGTGCCACGAGCTCCTACGAGCAGTACTTC.

The gene calls are TRBV7-9 and TRBJ2-1; 12 nucleotides align to TRBD2. Per germline, CDR1 SEHNR and CDR2 FQNEAQ (reference sequence). The CDR3 runs to 16 residues. V shed 5 bases and J 6 bases; nucleotides not matched to a gene: 8. Here the CDR3 reads CASSGNLAGGPNEQFF. CDR3 nucleotides: TGTGCCAGCAGCGGAAATCTAGCGGGGGGGCCCAATGAGCAGTTCTTC. Filled out from reference TRBV7-9 and TRBJ2-1, the complete variable domain reads DTGVSQNPRHKITKRGQNVTFRCDPISEHNRLYWYRQTLGQGPEFLTYFQNEAQLEKSRLLSDRFSAERPKGSFSTLEIQRTEQGDSAMYLCASSGNLAGGPNEQFFGPGTRLTVL.

The chain carries TRBV7-3 and TRBJ2-3, with D perhaps TRBD2 (6 bases). This CDR3 spans 14 amino acids. Trimming removed 5 bases at V and 3 bases at J, with 12 bases between. Germline-derived CDR1 and CDR2 are SGHTA and FQGTGA. This chain's CDR3 is CASSRGTLTDTQYF. As DNA, the CDR3 is TGTGCCAGCAGCCGAGGGACTTTAACAGATACGCAGTATTTT. The variable domain in full, completed from reference TRBV7-3 and TRBJ2-3, reads GAGVSQTPSNKVTEKGKYVELRCDPISGHTALYWYRQSLGQGPEFLIYFQGTGAADDSGLPNDRFFAVRPEGSVSTLKIQRTERGDSAVYLCASSRGTLTDTQYFGPGTRLTVL.

The rearrangement links TRBV6-5 to TRBJ2-5; D is possibly TRBD2 (5 bases). Germline CDR1 and CDR2: MNHEY and SVGAGI. This CDR3 is built from 13 residues. The V and J ends lost 8 bases and 2 bases respectively, with 12 bases between them. CDR3 nucleotides: TGTGCCAGCCAACGGGATTGGCAAGAGACCCAGTACTTC. It translates to CASQRDWQETQYF.

This clone was observed once. The V call is TRBV5-1, the J call TRBJ2-5; D remains unclear. Trimming stripped 0 bases from V and 2 bases from J, with 8 bases between. The V gene's germline CDR1 is SGHRS and CDR2 YFSETQ. The CDR3 loop spans 14 amino acids. CDR3 protein: CASSLVSGQETQYF. The CDR3 DNA reads as TGCGCCAGCAGCTTGGTGAGTGGTCAAGAGACCCAGTACTTC.

J is TRBJ2-7 and V is TRBV28; 7 bases agree with TRBD1. The V gene end was trimmed by 2 bases and the J gene end by 5 bases; junction bases not matched to a gene: 9. The CDR3 consists of 15 residues. CDR1 MDHEN and CDR2 SYDVKM come from the germline V gene. The CDR3 DNA follows: TGTGCCAGCAGTTTAACACTTACGGGACAGAACGAGCAGTACTTC. Encoded protein: CASSLTLTGQNEQYF.

The chain links TRBV7-9 to TRBJ2-3, with a tentative D call TRBD2 (6 bases). The CDR3 totals 14 residues. CDR1 and CDR2 (germline): SEHNR, FQNEAQ (reference sequence). V lost 3 bases and J lost 4, with 11 bases in between. CDR3 sequence (DNA): TGTGCCAGCAGCTTTAGCGGTAGCGCAGATACGCAGTATTTT. Its translation is CASSFSGSADTQYF.

The rearrangement uses TRBV11-3 and TRBJ2-3, with 9 bases identical to TRBD2. After removal of 6 bases from V and 12 bases from J, the junction contained 10 bases not matched to a gene. Germline V gene sequence: CDR1 SGHNT, CDR2 YENEEA. This CDR3 comprises 13 residues. The CDR3 protein is CASRRSGSELQYF. CDR3 nucleotides: TGTGCCAGCAGACGTAGCGGGAGTGAGCTCCAGTATTTT.

V usage is TRBV5-4 and J usage is TRBJ2-1, with D uncertain. Germline loops: CDR1 SGHNT, CDR2 YYREEE (reference sequence). CDR3 length: 12 amino acids. Trimming took off 3 bases at V and 4 bases at J, with 5 bases between the two ends. The CDR3, as DNA: TGTGCCAGCAGCTCTAAATACAATGAGCAGTTCTTC. Protein sequence: CASSSKYNEQFF.

V gene TRBV3-1 (or the pseudogene TRBV3-2) combines with J gene TRBJ2-7; 13 nucleotides align to TRBD2. Germline values: CDR1 LGHDT, CDR2 YNNKEL (reference sequence). This CDR3 comprises 15 residues. Trimming cost V 4 bases and J 7 bases; bases outside gene matches: 7. The CDR3 loop reads CASSPTSGRAGEQYF. CDR3 bases: TGTGCCAGCAGCCCTACTAGCGGGAGGGCCGGGGAGCAGTACTTC.

This clone was observed a single time. CDR3 amino acids: CASSLDRTLSPLHF. The CDR3, as DNA: TGTGCCAGCAGTCTAGACAGGACGCTTTCCCCCCTCCACTTT. The chain links TRBV2 to TRBJ1-6, with D perhaps TRBD1 (6 bases). Looked up from germline, CDR1 is SNHLY and CDR2 is FYNNEI. The CDR3 is 14 residues long. The V end was cut by 5 bases, the J end by 13 bases, with 18 bases between. The variable domain in full, with the rest retrieved from reference TRBV2 and TRBJ1-6, is EPEVTQTPSHQVTQMGQEVILRCVPISNHLYFYWYRQILGQKVEFLVSFYNNEISEKSEIFDDQFSVERPDGSNFTLKIRSTKLEDSAMYFCASSLDRTLSPLHFGNGTRLTVT.

The rearrangement uses TRBV9 and TRBJ2-5; no clear D gene. CDR1 and CDR2 from the germline V gene are SGDLS and YYNGEE. With 4 bases removed from V and 3 bases from J, the gap between germline ends came to 13 bases. The CDR3 loop spans 14 amino acids. CDR3 coding DNA: TGTGCCAGCAGCCCCGGTGTGGTGAAAGAGACCCAGTACTTC. It is translated as CASSPGVVKETQYF.

The chain links TRBV14 to TRBJ2-7, with a tentative D call TRBD1 (5 bases). Trimming cost V 0 bases and J 12 bases, with 15 bases left between them. The CDR3 has 13 residues. Germline lookup yields CDR1 SGHDN and CDR2 FVKESK. The CDR3 region is CASSQDPDRPSYF. The CDR3 bases are TGTGCCAGCAGCCAAGATCCCGACAGACCATCGTACTTC.

This clone was picked up a small number of times. V usage is TRBV2 and J usage is TRBJ2-1, with a tentative D call TRBD1 (5 bases). The CDR3 sequence is 13 residues long. V was clipped by 6 bases and J by 4 bases, with 10 bases between them. Germline lookup yields CDR1 SNHLY and CDR2 FYNNEI. CDR3 residues: CASSKGDYNEQFF. CDR3 in DNA: TGTGCCAGCAGCAAAGGGGATTACAATGAGCAGTTCTTC.

Concerning this clone itself: The same CDR3 is also encoded by other DNA sequences in this sample. The genes are TRBV27 and TRBJ1-1; D gene unclear. This CDR3 region has 13 residues. Germline V gene sequence: CDR1 MNHEY, CDR2 SMNVEV (reference sequence). The V and J ends lost 3 bases and 2 bases respectively, with 7 bases between them. The CDR3 sequence is CASSLGSNTEAFF. The CDR3 nucleotides are TGTGCCAGCAGTTTGGGGAGTAACACTGAAGCTTTCTTT.

V gene TRBV2 combines with J gene TRBJ1-1; 7 bases agree with TRBD1. This CDR3 contains 13 residues. Germline loops: CDR1 SNHLY, CDR2 FYNNEI. Unmatched junction bases numbered 1, after V lost 3 bases and J lost 3 bases. CDR3 DNA: TGTGCCAGCAGTGAGGGGACAGACACTGAAGCTTTCTTT. As protein: CASSEGTDTEAFF.

This sequence joins TRBV18 and TRBJ2-1; the D gene is possibly TRBD1 (5 bases). V was clipped by 5 bases and J by 2 bases, with 19 bases between them. CDR1 is KGHSH and CDR2 is LQKENI in the germline V gene. This CDR3 contains 17 residues. CDR3 in amino acids: CASSTRASKPPYNEQFF. For the CDR3, the DNA is TGTGCCAGCTCAACCAGGGCCTCCAAGCCCCCCTACAATGAGCAGTTCTTC.